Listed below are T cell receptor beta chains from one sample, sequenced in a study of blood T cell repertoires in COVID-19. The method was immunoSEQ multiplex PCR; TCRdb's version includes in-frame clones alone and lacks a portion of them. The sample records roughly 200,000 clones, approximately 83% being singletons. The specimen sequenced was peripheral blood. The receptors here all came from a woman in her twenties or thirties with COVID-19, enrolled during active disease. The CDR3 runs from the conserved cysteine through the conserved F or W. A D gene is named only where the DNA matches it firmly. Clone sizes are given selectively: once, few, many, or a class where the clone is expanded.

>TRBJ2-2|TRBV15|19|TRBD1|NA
CATSYWIPSGQGDTGELFF
TGTGCCACCAGCTATTGGATTCCTTCGGGACAGGGTGACACCGGGGAGCTGTTTTTT
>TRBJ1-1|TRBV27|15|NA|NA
CASSLTRGVNTEAFF
TGTGCCAGCAGTTTAACCAGGGGTGTGAACACTGAAGCTTTCTTT
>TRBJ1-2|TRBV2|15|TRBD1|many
CASRAGTGTLYGYTF
TGTGCCAGCAGGGCCGGGACAGGTACCCTCTATGGCTACACCTTC
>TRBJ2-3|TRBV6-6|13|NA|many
CASIPDGGDTQYF
TGTGCCAGCATCCCGGACGGAGGAGATACGCAGTATTTT
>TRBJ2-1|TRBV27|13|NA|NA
CASSPGLSREQFF
TGTGCCAGCAGTCCCGGACTCTCTAGGGAGCAGTTCTTC
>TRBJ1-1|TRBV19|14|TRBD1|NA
CASSLDRGRTEAFF
TGTGCCAGTAGTTTGGACAGGGGCAGGACTGAAGCTTTCTTT
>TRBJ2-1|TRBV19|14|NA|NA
CASSIGGGADEQFF
TGTGCCAGTAGTATTGGTGGGGGGGCCGATGAGCAGTTCTTC
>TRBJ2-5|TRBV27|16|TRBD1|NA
CASSLSGTDIYGAQYF
TGTGCCAGCAGTTTATCCGGGACAGACATTTATGGGGCCCAGTACTTC
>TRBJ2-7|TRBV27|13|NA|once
CASSPSGSYEQYF
TGTGCCAGCAGTCCCTCAGGATCCTACGAGCAGTACTTC
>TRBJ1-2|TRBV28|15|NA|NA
CASRATGHPQAGYTF
TGTGCCAGCAGGGCAACAGGCCACCCGCAAGCTGGCTACACCTTC
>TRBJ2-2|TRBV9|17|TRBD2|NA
CASSVAGLAANTGELFF
TGTGCCAGCAGCGTAGCTGGGCTAGCGGCGAACACCGGGGAGCTGTTTTTT
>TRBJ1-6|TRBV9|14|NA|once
CAANDGGDNSPLHF
TGTGCCGCTAACGACGGGGGGGATAATTCACCCCTCCACTTT
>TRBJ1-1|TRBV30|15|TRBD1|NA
CAWTSKGTGGTEAFF
TGTGCCTGGACCTCAAAGGGGACAGGCGGGACTGAAGCTTTCTTT
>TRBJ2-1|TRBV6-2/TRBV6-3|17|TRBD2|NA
CASSYASGAPRYNEQFF
TGTGCCAGCAGTTACGCTAGCGGAGCCCCCAGGTACAATGAGCAGTTCTTC
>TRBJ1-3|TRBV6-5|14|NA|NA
CASSSRAASGTIYF
TGTGCCAGCAGTTCCAGGGCAGCCTCCGGCACCATATATTTT
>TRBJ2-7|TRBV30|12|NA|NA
CAWSSPSYEQYF
TGTGCCTGGAGTTCCCCGTCCTACGAGCAGTACTTC
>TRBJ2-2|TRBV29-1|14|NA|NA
CSVGARPGTGELFF
TGCAGCGTGGGAGCGCGCCCTGGCACCGGGGAGCTGTTTTTT
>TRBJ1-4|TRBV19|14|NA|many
CASSIQGTNEKLFF
TGTGCCAGTAGTATCCAGGGGACTAATGAAAAACTGTTTTTT
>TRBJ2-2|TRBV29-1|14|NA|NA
CSARTGSNTGELFF
TGCAGCGCTCGAACAGGGTCGAACACCGGGGAGCTGTTTTTT
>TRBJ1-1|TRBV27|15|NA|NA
CASSSLYRESTEAFF
TGTGCCAGCAGTTCTTTATACCGCGAAAGCACTGAAGCTTTCTTT
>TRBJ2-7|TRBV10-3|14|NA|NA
CAISDLGQAYEQYF
TGTGCCATCAGTGACCTGGGTCAGGCCTACGAGCAGTACTTC
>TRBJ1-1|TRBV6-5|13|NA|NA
CASPIGPLSEAFF
TGTGCCAGCCCGATAGGTCCACTATCTGAAGCTTTCTTT
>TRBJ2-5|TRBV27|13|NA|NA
CASSFFQGETQYF
TGTGCCAGCAGTTTTTTTCAGGGGGAGACCCAGTACTTC
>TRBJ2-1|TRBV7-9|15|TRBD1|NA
CASSLRQGSYNEQFF
TGTGCCAGCAGCTTGAGACAGGGCTCCTACAATGAGCAGTTCTTC
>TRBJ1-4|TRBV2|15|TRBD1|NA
CASSPGTGFNEKLFF
TGTGCCAGCAGCCCCGGGACAGGCTTTAATGAAAAACTGTTTTTT
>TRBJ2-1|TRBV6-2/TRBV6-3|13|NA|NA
CASSSSLASWQFF
TGTGCCAGCAGCTCCTCTCTGGCTTCCTGGCAGTTCTTC
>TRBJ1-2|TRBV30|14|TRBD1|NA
CAWGHQGAFYGYTF
TGTGCCTGGGGGCACCAGGGGGCTTTCTATGGCTACACCTTC
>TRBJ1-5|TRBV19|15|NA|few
CASSPQWGDAGPQHF
TGTGCCAGTAGTCCCCAGTGGGGGGACGCGGGGCCCCAGCATTTT
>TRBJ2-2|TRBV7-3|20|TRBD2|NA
CASSYRSDRRPGGRTGELFF
TGTGCCAGCAGCTATAGGTCCGACCGACGACCGGGAGGAAGGACCGGGGAGCTGTTTTTT
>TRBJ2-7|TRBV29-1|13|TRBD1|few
CSVRDSKTYEQYF
TGCAGCGTCCGGGACAGCAAGACCTACGAGCAGTACTTC
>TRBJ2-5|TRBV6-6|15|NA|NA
CASSYDPTGWETQYF
TGTGCCAGCAGCTACGACCCGACAGGTTGGGAGACCCAGTACTTC
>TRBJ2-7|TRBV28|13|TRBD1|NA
CASSWDRGNEQYF
TGTGCCAGCAGTTGGGACAGGGGCAACGAGCAGTACTTC
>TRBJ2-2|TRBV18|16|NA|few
CASSPFAGVNTGELFF
TGTGCCAGCTCACCATTCGCGGGTGTCAACACCGGGGAGCTGTTTTTT
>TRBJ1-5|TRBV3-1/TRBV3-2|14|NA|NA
CASSLRGTNQPQHF
TGTGCCAGCAGCCTCCGGGGGACCAATCAGCCCCAGCATTTT
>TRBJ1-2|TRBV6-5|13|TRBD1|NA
CASRPGQAYGYTF
TGTGCCAGCAGACCGGGACAGGCCTATGGCTACACCTTC
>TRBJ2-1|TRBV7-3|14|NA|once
CASGAESSYNEQFF
TGTGCCAGCGGAGCGGAGAGCTCCTACAATGAGCAGTTCTTC
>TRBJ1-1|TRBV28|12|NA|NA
CASSPSHTEAFF
TGTGCCAGCAGTCCTTCCCACACTGAAGCTTTCTTT
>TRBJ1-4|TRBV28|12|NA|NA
CASSYTPSGLFF
TGTGCCAGCAGTTATACCCCCTCGGGGCTGTTTTTT
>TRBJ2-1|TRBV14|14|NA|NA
CASSQESTYNEQFF
TGTGCCAGCAGCCAAGAGAGTACCTACAATGAGCAGTTCTTC
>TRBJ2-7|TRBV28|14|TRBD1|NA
CASSLQGTAYEQYF
TGTGCCAGCAGTTTGCAGGGGACAGCCTACGAGCAGTACTTC
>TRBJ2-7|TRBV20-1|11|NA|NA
CSASRGSEQYF
TGCAGTGCTAGTCGTGGCTCCGAGCAGTACTTC
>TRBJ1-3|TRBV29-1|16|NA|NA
CSVGLRLGLYGNTIYF
TGCAGCGTCGGCCTCAGGCTGGGCCTCTATGGAAACACCATATATTTT
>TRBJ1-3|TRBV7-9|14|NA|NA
CASSEQGTGNTIYF
TGTGCCAGCAGCGAACAGGGTACTGGAAACACCATATATTTT
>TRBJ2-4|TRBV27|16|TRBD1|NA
CASSRNNRGHENIQYF
TGTGCCAGCAGTCGAAACAACAGGGGGCATGAAAACATTCAGTACTTC
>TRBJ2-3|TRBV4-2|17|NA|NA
CASSQVQGGPSSDTQYF
TGTGCCAGCAGCCAAGTTCAGGGCGGCCCCAGTTCAGATACGCAGTATTTT
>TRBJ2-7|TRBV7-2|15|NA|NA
CASSLDSRFGSEQYF
TGTGCCAGCAGCTTAGATAGCCGCTTTGGAAGCGAGCAGTACTTC
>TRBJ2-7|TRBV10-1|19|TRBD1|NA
CASSDGGCSGDRGLYEQYF
TGCGCCAGCAGTGACGGGGGGTGTAGCGGGGACAGGGGCTTGTACGAGCAGTACTTC
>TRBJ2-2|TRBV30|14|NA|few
CARTGTLNTGELFF
TGTGCCCGAACCGGGACACTGAACACCGGGGAGCTGTTTTTT
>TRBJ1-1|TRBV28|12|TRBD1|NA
CASGTGNLEAFF
TGTGCCAGTGGGACAGGGAATCTAGAAGCTTTCTTT
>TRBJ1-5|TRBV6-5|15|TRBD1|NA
CASSSGQGNNQPQHF
TGTGCCAGCAGCTCGGGACAGGGTAATAATCAGCCCCAGCATTTT
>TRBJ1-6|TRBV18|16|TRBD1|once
CASSLDRDWANSPLHF
TGTGCCAGCTCACTAGACAGGGATTGGGCTAATTCACCCCTCCACTTT
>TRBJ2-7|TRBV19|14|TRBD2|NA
CASTQTSGNGEQYF
TGTGCCAGTACCCAGACTAGCGGCAACGGCGAGCAGTACTTC
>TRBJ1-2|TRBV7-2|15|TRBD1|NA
CASSPLGGQYYGYTF
TGTGCCAGCAGCCCCCTGGGGGGACAGTATTATGGCTACACCTTC
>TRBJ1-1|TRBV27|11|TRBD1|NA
CASTGGSEAFF
TGTGCCAGCACAGGGGGAAGTGAAGCTTTCTTT
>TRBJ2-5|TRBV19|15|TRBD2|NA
CASSLTSGEGETQYF
TGTGCCAGTAGCCTGACTAGCGGGGAAGGAGAGACCCAGTACTTC
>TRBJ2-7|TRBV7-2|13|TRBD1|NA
CASSHGTDYEQYF
TGTGCCAGCAGCCATGGGACAGACTACGAGCAGTACTTC
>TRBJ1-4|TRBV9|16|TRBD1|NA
CASSVEGSGGKEKLFF
TGTGCCAGCAGCGTAGAAGGATCAGGGGGCAAAGAAAAACTGTTTTTT